The rows below give T cell receptor beta chains drawn from one sample of a study of shared clonotypes between healthy human individuals. The data were produced by immunoSEQ multiplex PCR, yet TCRdb's version contains in-frame clones alone and is incomplete. The data hold about 1 million clones, with about 70% observed a single time. Sequenced input: memory CD4+ T cells sorted from blood. These TCRs come from a man between 18 and 29 years old in good health. Both conserved end residues are part of each CDR3. A D gene is named only where the DNA matches it firmly. Rows give clone size only sometimes, using once, few, many, or a class for an expanded clone.

CDR3 length,V gene,J gene,clone size,D gene,CDR3 protein,CDR3 DNA
16,TRBV2,TRBJ1-5,.,TRBD1,CASSDWGQGRSPPQHF,TGTGCCAGCAGTGATTGGGGACAGGGTCGTAGTCCGCCCCAGCATTTT
14,TRBV15,TRBJ1-1,.,.,CATSREVRGTEAFF,TGTGCCACCAGCAGAGAAGTGCGGGGCACTGAAGCTTTCTTT
14,TRBV25-1,TRBJ2-5,.,TRBD1,CASSSRTGGETQYF,TGTGCCAGCAGTTCCCGGACAGGGGGAGAGACCCAGTACTTC
16,TRBV5-1,TRBJ1-6,.,.,CASSLEASGVNSPLHF,TGCGCCAGCAGCCTGGAGGCGTCAGGGGTCAATTCACCCCTCCACTTT
14,TRBV7-9,TRBJ2-7,once,.,CASSPRTSSYEQYF,TGTGCCAGCAGCCCCCGGACCAGCTCCTACGAGCAGTACTTC
17,TRBV9,TRBJ1-4,.,TRBD1,CASSGGQGAPTNEKLFF,TGTGCCAGCAGCGGGGGACAGGGGGCACCAACTAATGAAAAACTGTTTTTT
15,TRBV5-1,TRBJ2-5,.,TRBD1,CASSRTTGVQETQYF,TGCGCCAGCAGCCGGACGACAGGGGTCCAAGAGACCCAGTACTTC
11,TRBV20-1,TRBJ2-1,.,TRBD2,CSAALGGEQFF,TGCAGTGCTGCCCTGGGGGGGGAGCAGTTCTTC
16,TRBV5-5,TRBJ1-3,once,.,CASSLGLPSSGNTIYF,TGTGCCAGCAGCCTGGGCCTCCCGAGCTCTGGAAACACCATATATTTT
12,TRBV5-6,TRBJ1-1,.,.,CASSSGRTEAFF,TGTGCCAGCAGCTCGGGTAGGACTGAAGCTTTCTTT
16,TRBV28,TRBJ1-1,.,.,CASSLYHHSLNTEAFF,TGTGCCAGCAGTTTATACCACCACTCATTGAACACTGAAGCTTTCTTT
11,TRBV7-2,TRBJ2-7,.,.,CASSLVYEQYF,TGTGCCAGCAGCTTAGTTTACGAGCAGTACTTC
17,TRBV7-2,TRBJ1-4,.,.,CASSFHTKQFQNEKLFF,TGTGCCAGCAGCTTTCATACCAAGCAGTTCCAGAATGAAAAACTGTTTTTT
16,TRBV28,TRBJ2-5,.,TRBD1,CASSPAGTGLRETQYF,TGTGCCAGCAGCCCCGCCGGGACAGGCCTCCGGGAGACCCAGTACTTC
12,TRBV28,TRBJ2-7,.,.,CASSPNSPEQYF,TGTGCCAGCAGTCCGAATTCTCCCGAGCAGTACTTC
15,TRBV9,TRBJ2-2,.,.,CASSRGGIDTGELFF,TGTGCCAGCAGCCGTGGGGGAATCGACACCGGGGAGCTGTTTTTT
11,TRBV6-6,TRBJ2-1,.,.,CASSPRDEQFF,TGTGCCAGCAGCCCCCGAGATGAGCAGTTCTTC
14,TRBV6-1,TRBJ1-1,.,.,CASNDGSGTTEAFF,TGTGCCAGCAACGACGGGTCGGGTACCACTGAAGCTTTCTTT
14,TRBV6-4,TRBJ1-2,.,.,CASTTEIGQGGYTF,TGTGCCAGCACTACGGAGATAGGGCAGGGTGGCTACACCTTC
15,TRBV2,TRBJ2-1,.,TRBD2,CASRKTSGSYNEQFF,TGTGCCAGCAGGAAAACTAGCGGGAGTTATAATGAGCAGTTCTTC
15,TRBV5-4,TRBJ2-5,.,.,CASSLDRWKAETQYF,TGTGCCAGCAGCTTGGACAGGTGGAAGGCAGAGACCCAGTACTTC
13,TRBV6-5,TRBJ1-1,.,.,CASSYRLNTEAFF,TGTGCCAGCAGTTACAGACTGAACACTGAAGCTTTCTTT
15,TRBV7-8,TRBJ2-7,.,.,CASSLGQTRDNLLLW,TGTGCCAGCAGCTTAGGGCAAACAAGGGATAACCTACTTCTATGG
13,TRBV7-9,TRBJ1-5,few,.,CASSRDSNQPQHF,TGTGCCAGCAGCCGGGATAGCAATCAGCCCCAGCATTTT